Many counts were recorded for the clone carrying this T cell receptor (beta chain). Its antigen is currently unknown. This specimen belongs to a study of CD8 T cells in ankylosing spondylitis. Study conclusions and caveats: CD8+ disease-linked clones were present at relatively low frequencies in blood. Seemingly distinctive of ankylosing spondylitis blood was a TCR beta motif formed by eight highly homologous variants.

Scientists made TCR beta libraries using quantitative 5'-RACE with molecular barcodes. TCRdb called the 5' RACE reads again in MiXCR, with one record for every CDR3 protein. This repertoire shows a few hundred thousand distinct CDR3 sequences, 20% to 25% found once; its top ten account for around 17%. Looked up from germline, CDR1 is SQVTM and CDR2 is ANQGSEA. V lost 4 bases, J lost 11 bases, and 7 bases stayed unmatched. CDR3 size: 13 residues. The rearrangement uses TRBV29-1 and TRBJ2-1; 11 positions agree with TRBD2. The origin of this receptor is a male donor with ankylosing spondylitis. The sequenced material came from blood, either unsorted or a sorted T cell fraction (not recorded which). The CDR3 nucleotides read TGCAGCGTTGTGGTGACTAGCGGGACCCAGCAGTTCTTC. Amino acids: CSVVVTSGTQQFF.